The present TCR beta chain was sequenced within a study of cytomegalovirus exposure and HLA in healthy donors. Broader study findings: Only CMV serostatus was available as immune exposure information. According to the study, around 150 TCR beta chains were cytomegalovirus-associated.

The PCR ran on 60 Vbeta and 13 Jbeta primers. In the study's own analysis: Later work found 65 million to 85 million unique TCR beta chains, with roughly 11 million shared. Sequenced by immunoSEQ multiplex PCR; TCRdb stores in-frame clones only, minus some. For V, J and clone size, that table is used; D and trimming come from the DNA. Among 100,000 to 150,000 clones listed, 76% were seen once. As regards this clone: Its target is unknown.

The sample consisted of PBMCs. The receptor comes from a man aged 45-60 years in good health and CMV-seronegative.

The CDR3 spells CASSLRGRATEAFF. In nucleotides, the CDR3 is TGTGCCAGCAGCTTGCGGGGGCGAGCCACTGAAGCTTTCTTT. The chain has TRBV11-3 and TRBJ1-1; D might be TRBD1 (6 bases). Trimming cost V 3 bases and J 4 bases, with 12 bases left between them. The germline CDR1 and CDR2 sequences are SGHNT and YENEEA. The CDR3 contains 14 residues.